Listed below are T cell receptor beta chains from one sample, sequenced in a study of human T cells and chemical hapten exposure. Using its own MiXCR run on the RACE reads, TCRdb lists one record per CDR3 protein. The sample yields 380,000 or so distinct CDR3 sequences, 4.8% seen once. The sample consisted of whole blood, taken in connection with sensitization to the hapten diphenylcyclopropenone (DPC). These receptors originate from a woman in her forties or fifties with alopecia areata. Some clones in this sample may be carry-over from other donors' samples. The conserved cysteine and the conserved F or W are not part of the CDR3 here. Only part of the rows carry a size: once, few, many, or a class if the clone is expanded.

CDR3 protein | clone size | J gene | V gene
AISESEGRATEAF | . | TRBJ1-1 | TRBV10-3
ASSPPGYPNEKLF | . | TRBJ1-4 | TRBV18
ASSQDRGSGFIY | many | TRBJ1-3 | TRBV4-3
ASSSIDGGQDTQY | many | TRBJ2-3 | TRBV7-9
SARDLVGSPEAF | . | TRBJ1-1 | TRBV20-1
ASSLWTSGPLDTQY | many | TRBJ2-3 | TRBV27
ASMAGVSYNSPLH | . | TRBJ1-6 | TRBV5-1
ASSQGMTEAF | many | TRBJ1-1 | TRBV4-3
ASSPRRAINYGYT | many | TRBJ1-2 | TRBV18
ASSSTSGRLF | few | TRBJ2-2 | TRBV6-2/TRBV6-3
ASSQDPQAGSGANVLT | many | TRBJ2-6 | TRBV4-3
ASSGVPTGEWHTEAF | . | TRBJ1-1 | TRBV25-1
ASRPGLAGGYGTDTQY | many | TRBJ2-3 | TRBV12-3/TRBV12-4
ASSTPRGNQPQH | few | TRBJ1-5 | TRBV7-6
ASSKGLYNEQF | few | TRBJ2-1 | TRBV7-6
ASSPDVGLGEKLF | many | TRBJ1-4 | TRBV7-9
SARSTSGSFYEQY | . | TRBJ2-7 | TRBV20-1
ASSLPGITYNEQF | . | TRBJ2-1 | TRBV27
ASSLGTVRNEQF | few | TRBJ2-1 | TRBV7-2
ASSTHRDQETQY | many | TRBJ2-5 | TRBV11-2
SVRTGGRETQY | . | TRBJ2-5 | TRBV29-1
ASSLRRQNQPQH | few | TRBJ1-5 | TRBV12-3/TRBV12-4
ASSLRGVDTEAF | . | TRBJ1-1 | TRBV7-9
ASILLLGTEAF | . | TRBJ1-1 | TRBV6-2/TRBV6-3
SARGQGWEKLF | . | TRBJ1-4 | TRBV20-1
ASTDKDRSETQY | . | TRBJ2-5 | TRBV12-3/TRBV12-4
ASSERNSLV | many | TRBJ2-1 | TRBV9
ASSLFGRAVSDTQY | many | TRBJ2-3 | TRBV5-1
SVEYGGLSTEAF | many | TRBJ1-1 | TRBV29-1